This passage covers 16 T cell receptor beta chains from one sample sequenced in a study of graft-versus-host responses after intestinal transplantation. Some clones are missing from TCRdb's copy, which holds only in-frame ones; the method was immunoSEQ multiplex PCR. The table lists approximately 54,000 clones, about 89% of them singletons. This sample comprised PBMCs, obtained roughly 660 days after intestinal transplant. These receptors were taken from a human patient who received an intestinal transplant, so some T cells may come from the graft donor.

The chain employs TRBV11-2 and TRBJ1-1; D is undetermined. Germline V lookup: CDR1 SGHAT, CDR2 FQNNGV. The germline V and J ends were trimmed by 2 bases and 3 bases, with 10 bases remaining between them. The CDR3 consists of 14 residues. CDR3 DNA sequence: TGTGCCAGCAGCTTACGACACGGTGACACTGAAGCTTTCTTT. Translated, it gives CASSLRHGDTEAFF.

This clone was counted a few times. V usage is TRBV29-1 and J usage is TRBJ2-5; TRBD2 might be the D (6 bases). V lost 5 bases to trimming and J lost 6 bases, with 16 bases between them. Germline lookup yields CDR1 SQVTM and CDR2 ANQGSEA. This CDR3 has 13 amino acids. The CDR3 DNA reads TGCAGCGTTACGGAGGGAGTTGGCAAGACCCAGTACTTC. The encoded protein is CSVTEGVGKTQYF. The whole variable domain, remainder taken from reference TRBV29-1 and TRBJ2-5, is SAVISQKPSRDICQRGTSLTIQCQVDSQVTMMFWYRQQPGQSLTLIATANQGSEATYESGFVIDKFPISRPNLTFSTLTVSNMSPEDSSIYLCSVTEGVGKTQYFGPGTRLLVL.

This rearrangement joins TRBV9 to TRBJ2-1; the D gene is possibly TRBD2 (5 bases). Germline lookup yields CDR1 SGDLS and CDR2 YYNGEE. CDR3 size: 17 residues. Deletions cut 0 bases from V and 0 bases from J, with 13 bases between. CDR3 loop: CASSVGGSVRSYNEQFF. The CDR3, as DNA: TGTGCCAGCAGCGTAGGCGGGTCAGTCCGCTCCTACAATGAGCAGTTCTTC.

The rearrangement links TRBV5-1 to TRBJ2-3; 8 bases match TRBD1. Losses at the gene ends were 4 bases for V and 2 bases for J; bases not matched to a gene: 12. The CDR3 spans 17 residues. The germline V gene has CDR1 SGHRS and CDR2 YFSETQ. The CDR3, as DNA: TGCGCCAGCAGCCAAGCCCTCAGGACAGGGCACACAGATACGCAGTATTTT. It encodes CASSQALRTGHTDTQYF.

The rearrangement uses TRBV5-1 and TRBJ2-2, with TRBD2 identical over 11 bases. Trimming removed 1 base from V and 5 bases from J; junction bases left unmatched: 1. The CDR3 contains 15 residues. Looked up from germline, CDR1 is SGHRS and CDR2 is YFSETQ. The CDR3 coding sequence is TGCGCCAGCAGCTTGAGACTAGCGGGGACCGGGGAGCTGTTTTTT. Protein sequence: CASSLRLAGTGELFF.

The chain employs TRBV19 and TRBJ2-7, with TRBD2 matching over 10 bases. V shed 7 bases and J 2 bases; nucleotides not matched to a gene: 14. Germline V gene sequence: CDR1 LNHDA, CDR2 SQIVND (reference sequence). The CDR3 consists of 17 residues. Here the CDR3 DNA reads TGTGCCAGTAAGAACAGTATGCAGCGGGGGGGAGCCTACGAGCAGTACTTC. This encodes CASKNSMQRGGAYEQYF.

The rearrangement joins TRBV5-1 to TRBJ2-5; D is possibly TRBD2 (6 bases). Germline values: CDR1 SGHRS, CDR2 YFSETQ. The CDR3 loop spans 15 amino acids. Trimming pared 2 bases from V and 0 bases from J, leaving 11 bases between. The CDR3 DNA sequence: TGCGCCAGCAGCTTATACGGGGGAAACCAAGAGACCCAGTACTTC. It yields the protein CASSLYGGNQETQYF.

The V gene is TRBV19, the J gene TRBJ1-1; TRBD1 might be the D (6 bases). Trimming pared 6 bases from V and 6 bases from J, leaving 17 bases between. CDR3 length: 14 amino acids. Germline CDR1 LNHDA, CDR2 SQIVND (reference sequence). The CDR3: CASSVRRGFAEAFF. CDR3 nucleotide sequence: TGTGCCAGTAGCGTACGCAGGGGTTTCGCTGAAGCTTTCTTT. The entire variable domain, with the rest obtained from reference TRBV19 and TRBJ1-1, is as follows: DGGITQSPKYLFRKEGQNVTLSCEQNLNHDAMYWYRQDPGQGLRLIYYSQIVNDFQKGDIAEGYSVSREKKESFPLTVTSAQKNPTAFYLCASSVRRGFAEAFFGQGTRLTVV.

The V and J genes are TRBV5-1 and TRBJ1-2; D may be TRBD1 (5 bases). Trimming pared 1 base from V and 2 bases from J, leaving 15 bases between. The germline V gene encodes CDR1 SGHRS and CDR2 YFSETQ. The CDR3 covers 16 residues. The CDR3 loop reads CASSLFAGRVNYGYTF. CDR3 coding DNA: TGCGCCAGCAGCTTGTTTGCGGGCAGGGTGAACTATGGCTACACCTTC.

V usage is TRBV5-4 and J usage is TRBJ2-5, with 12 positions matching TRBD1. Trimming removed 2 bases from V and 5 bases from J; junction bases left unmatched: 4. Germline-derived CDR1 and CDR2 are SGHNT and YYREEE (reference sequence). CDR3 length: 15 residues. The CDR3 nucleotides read TGTGCCAGCAGCTTTCCGGGACAGGGGGCGGAGACCCAGTACTTC. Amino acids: CASSFPGQGAETQYF. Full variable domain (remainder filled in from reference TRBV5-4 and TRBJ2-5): ETGVTQSPTHLIKTRGQQVTLRCSSQSGHNTVSWYQQALGQGPQFIFQYYREEENGRGNFPPRFSGLQFPNYSSELNVNALELDDSALYLCASSFPGQGAETQYFGPGTRLLVL.

The CDR3 DNA reads as TGTGCCACCCGGCAGACCTATAATTCACCCCTCCACTTT. Translating it yields CATRQTYNSPLHF. V is TRBV25-1 and J is TRBJ1-6; D is undetermined. Between the trimmed V and J ends, which lost 10 bases and 2 bases, there was a span of 9 bases. The CDR3 loop spans 13 amino acids. Germline-derived CDR1 and CDR2 are MGHDK and SYGVNS.

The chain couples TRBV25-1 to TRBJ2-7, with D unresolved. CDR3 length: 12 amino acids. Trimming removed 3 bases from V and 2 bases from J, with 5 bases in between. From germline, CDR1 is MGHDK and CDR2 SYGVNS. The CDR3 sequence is CASSENAYEQYF. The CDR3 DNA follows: TGTGCCAGCAGTGAGAATGCCTACGAGCAGTACTTC.

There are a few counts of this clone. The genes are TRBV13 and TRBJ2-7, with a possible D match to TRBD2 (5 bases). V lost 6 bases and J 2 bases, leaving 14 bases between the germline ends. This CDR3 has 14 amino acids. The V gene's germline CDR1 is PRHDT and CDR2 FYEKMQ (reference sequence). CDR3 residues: CASRSRGPPYEQYF. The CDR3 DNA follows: TGTGCCAGCAGGAGCCGGGGTCCTCCCTACGAGCAGTACTTC.

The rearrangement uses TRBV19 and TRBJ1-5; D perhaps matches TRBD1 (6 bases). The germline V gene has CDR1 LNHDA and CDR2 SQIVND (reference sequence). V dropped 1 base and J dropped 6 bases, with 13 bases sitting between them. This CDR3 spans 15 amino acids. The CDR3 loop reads CASSIGWQGSQPQHF. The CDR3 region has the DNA TGTGCCAGTAGTATAGGTTGGCAGGGGAGTCAGCCCCAGCATTTT.

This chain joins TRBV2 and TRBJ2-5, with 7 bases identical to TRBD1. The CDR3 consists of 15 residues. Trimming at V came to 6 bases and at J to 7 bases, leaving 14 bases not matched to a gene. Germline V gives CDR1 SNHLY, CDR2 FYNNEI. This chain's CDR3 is CASRDRFKVGGTQYF. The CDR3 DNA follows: TGTGCCAGCAGGGACAGGTTCAAGGTCGGAGGGACCCAGTACTTC. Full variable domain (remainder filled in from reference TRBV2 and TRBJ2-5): EPEVTQTPSHQVTQMGQEVILRCVPISNHLYFYWYRQILGQKVEFLVSFYNNEISEKSEIFDDQFSVERPDGSNFTLKIRSTKLEDSAMYFCASRDRFKVGGTQYFGPGTRLLVL.

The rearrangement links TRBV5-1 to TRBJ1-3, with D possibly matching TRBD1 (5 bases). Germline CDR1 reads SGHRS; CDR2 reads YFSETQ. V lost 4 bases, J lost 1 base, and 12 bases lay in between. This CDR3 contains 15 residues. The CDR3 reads CASSIEGVSGNTIYF. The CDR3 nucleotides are TGCGCCAGCAGCATAGAAGGGGTATCTGGAAACACCATATATTTT.